This T cell receptor (beta chain) is drawn from a study of human T cells and chemical hapten exposure. Germline trimming cut 0 bases from V and 2 bases from J; bases unmatched to any gene: 1. Germline CDR1 and CDR2: LGHDT and YNNKEL (reference sequence). The CDR3 covers 15 residues. TCRdb redid the calling of the RACE reads with MiXCR, one entry per CDR3 protein. The table records a few hundred thousand distinct CDR3 sequences, approximately 4.4% of them present only once. Time point of the sample: patch test 1, 2 weeks after DPC sensitization. Treatment described: therapeutic diphenylcyclopropenone sensitization with weekly scalp DPC. This clonotype has just a few counts.

The chain carries TRBV3-1 and TRBJ1-5; 7 bases line up with TRBD1. Sequences were derived from whole blood, sampled in connection with sensitization to the hapten diphenylcyclopropenone (DPC). This clonotype was obtained from a woman aged 45-60 years with alopecia areata. Some clones in this sample may be carry-over from other donors' samples. This CDR3 reads CASSQDTGGNQPQHF. DNA for the CDR3: TGTGCCAGCAGCCAAGACACAGGGGGCAATCAGCCCCAGCATTTT.